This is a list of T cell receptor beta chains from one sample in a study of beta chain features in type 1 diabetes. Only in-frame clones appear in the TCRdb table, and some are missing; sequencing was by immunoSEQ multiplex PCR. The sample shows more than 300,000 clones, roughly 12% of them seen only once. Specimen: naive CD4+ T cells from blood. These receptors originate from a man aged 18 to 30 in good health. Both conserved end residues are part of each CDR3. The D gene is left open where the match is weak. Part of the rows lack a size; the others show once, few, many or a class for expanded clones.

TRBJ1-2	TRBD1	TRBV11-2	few	CASSTYRGRRANYGYTF	TGTGCCAGCAGCACCTACAGGGGGCGGCGGGCTAACTATGGCTACACCTTC
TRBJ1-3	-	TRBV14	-	CASSRAGLRGNTIYF	TGTGCCAGCAGCCGCGCAGGGCTAAGAGGAAACACCATATATTTT
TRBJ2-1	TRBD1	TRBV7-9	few	CASSLGQGPYNEQFF	TGTGCCAGCAGCTTAGGACAGGGCCCCTACAATGAGCAGTTCTTC
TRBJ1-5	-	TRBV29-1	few	CSVDGGSGNQPQHF	TGCAGCGTTGATGGGGGCTCCGGCAATCAGCCCCAGCATTTT
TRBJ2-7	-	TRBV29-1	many	CSVELHPYEQYF	TGCAGCGTTGAATTACACCCATACGAGCAGTACTTC
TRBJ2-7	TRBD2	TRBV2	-	CASRRTIAGAYEQYF	TGTGCCAGCAGGAGAACTATAGCGGGGGCCTACGAGCAGTACTTC
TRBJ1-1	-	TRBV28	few	CASSYREEAFF	TGTGCCAGCAGTTACCGGGAGGAAGCTTTCTTT
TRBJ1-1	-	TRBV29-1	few	CSVGVAAVSTEAFF	TGCAGCGTTGGTGTCGCGGCGGTGAGCACTGAAGCTTTCTTT
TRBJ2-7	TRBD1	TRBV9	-	CASSVGGDRVYEQYF	TGTGCCAGCAGCGTAGGTGGGGACAGGGTTTACGAGCAGTACTTC
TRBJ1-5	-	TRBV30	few	CAWSVLGNQPQHF	TGTGCCTGGAGTGTTTTAGGCAATCAGCCCCAGCATTTT
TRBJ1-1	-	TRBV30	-	CAWAFHLATEAFF	TGTGCCTGGGCGTTCCATCTAGCCACTGAAGCTTTCTTT
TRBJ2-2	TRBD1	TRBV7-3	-	CASSFRDRWTGELFF	TGTGCCAGCAGCTTTAGGGACAGATGGACCGGGGAGCTGTTTTTT
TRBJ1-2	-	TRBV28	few	CASSLRKRSGYTF	TGTGCCAGCAGTTTGAGGAAAAGGAGTGGCTACACCTTC
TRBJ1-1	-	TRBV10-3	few	CAISIGTEAFF	TGTGCCATCAGCATCGGCACTGAAGCTTTCTTT
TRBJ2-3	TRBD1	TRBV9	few	CASSVGDRGSPDTQYF	TGTGCCAGCAGCGTAGGGGACAGGGGGTCACCAGATACGCAGTATTTT
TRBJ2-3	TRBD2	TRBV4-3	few	CASSQIAGGQSDTQYF	TGCGCCAGCAGCCAGATAGCGGGAGGGCAATCAGATACGCAGTATTTT
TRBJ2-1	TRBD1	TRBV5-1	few	CASSLPSGTGTYNEQFF	TGCGCCAGCAGCTTGCCCTCCGGGACAGGGACCTACAATGAGCAGTTCTTC
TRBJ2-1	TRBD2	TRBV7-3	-	CASSLFPSSGGGNEQFF	TGTGCCAGCAGCTTATTCCCTTCCTCGGGAGGAGGGAATGAGCAGTTCTTC
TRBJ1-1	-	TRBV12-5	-	CASGWTVRRGLPTNTEAFF	TGTGCTAGTGGATGGACAGTTCGAAGGGGACTACCGACGAACACTGAAGCTTTCTTT
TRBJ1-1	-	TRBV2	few	CASSRTAAITEAFF	TGTGCCAGCAGTCGGACAGCCGCTATCACTGAAGCTTTCTTT
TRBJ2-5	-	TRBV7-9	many	CASSAMSDQYF	TGTGCCAGCAGCGCCATGAGTGACCAGTACTTC
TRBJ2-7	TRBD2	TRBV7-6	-	CASSLGLAGGPREQYF	TGTGCCAGCAGCTTAGGACTAGCGGGAGGGCCGCGGGAGCAGTACTTC
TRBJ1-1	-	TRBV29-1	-	CSVEAGSLTEAFF	TGCAGCGTTGAGGCAGGGTCATTGACTGAAGCTTTCTTT
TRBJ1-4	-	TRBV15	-	CATSRDMGHRGPRMKLFF	TGTGCCACCAGCAGAGATATGGGACACCGAGGCCCTAGAATGAAACTGTTTTTT
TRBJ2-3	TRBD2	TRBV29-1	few	CSVELAGGPDTQYF	TGCAGCGTTGAACTAGCGGGAGGTCCAGATACGCAGTATTTT
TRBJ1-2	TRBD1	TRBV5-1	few	CASSLGGQGNYGYTF	TGCGCCAGCAGCTTGGGGGGACAGGGCAACTATGGCTACACCTTC
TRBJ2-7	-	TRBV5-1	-	CASSFDQGSIYEQYF	TGCGCCAGCAGCTTCGATCAGGGTAGTATCTACGAGCAGTACTTC
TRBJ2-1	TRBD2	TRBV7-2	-	CASSFRTSGVYNEQFF	TGTGCCAGCAGCTTTCGGACTAGCGGGGTCTACAATGAGCAGTTCTTC
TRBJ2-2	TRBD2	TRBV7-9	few	CASSPRGAGAGELFF	TGTGCCAGCAGCCCAAGGGGAGCGGGAGCCGGGGAGCTGTTTTTT
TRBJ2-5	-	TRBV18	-	CASSPAEETQYF	TGTGCCAGCTCACCAGCAGAAGAGACCCAGTACTTC
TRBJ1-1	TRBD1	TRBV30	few	CAWRQGVTEAFF	TGTGCCTGGAGACAGGGGGTCACTGAAGCTTTCTTT
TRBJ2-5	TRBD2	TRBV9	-	CASSPRGVETQYF	TGTGCCAGCAGCCCACGGGGGGTTGAGACCCAGTACTTC
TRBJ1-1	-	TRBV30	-	CAWSRQGVSEAFF	TGTGCCTGGAGTAGGCAGGGTGTTTCCGAAGCTTTCTTT
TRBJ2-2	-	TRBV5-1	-	CASSLIPPSTGELFF	TGCGCCAGCAGCTTGATACCTCCGAGCACCGGGGAGCTGTTTTTT
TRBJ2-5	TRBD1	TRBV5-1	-	CASSLGQGKETQYF	TGCGCCAGCAGCTTGGGACAGGGAAAAGAGACCCAGTACTTC
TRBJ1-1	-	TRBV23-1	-	CASSQSNRVSTEAFF	TGCGCCAGCAGTCAATCGAACAGGGTAAGCACTGAAGCTTTCTTT
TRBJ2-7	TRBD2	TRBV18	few	CASATASTLAGGTYEQYF	TGTGCCAGCGCCACAGCCTCGACCCTAGCGGGAGGTACCTACGAGCAGTACTTC
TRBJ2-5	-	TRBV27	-	CASSLGGTQYF	TGTGCCAGCAGTTTGGGGGGGACCCAGTACTTC
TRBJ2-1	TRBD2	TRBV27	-	CASTRKLAGTLSSYNEQFF	TGTGCCAGCACCCGTAAACTAGCGGGAACCCTCAGCTCCTACAATGAGCAGTTCTTC
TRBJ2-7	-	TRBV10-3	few	CAISDLSSGEYEQYF	TGTGCCATCAGTGACCTAAGTTCGGGGGAATACGAGCAGTACTTC
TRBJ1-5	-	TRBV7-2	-	CASSLDIDSQPQHF	TGTGCCAGCAGCTTAGACATTGATTCTCAGCCCCAGCATTTT
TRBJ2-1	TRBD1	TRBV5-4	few	CASSLRTGYNEQFF	TGTGCCAGCAGCCTTCGGACAGGGTACAATGAGCAGTTCTTC
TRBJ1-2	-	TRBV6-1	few	CASSEGGGYGYTF	TGTGCCAGCAGTGAAGGGGGGGGCTATGGCTACACCTTC
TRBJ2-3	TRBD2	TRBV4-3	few	CASSQGVTSGTDTQYF	TGCGCCAGCAGCCAAGGGGTGACTAGCGGCACAGATACGCAGTATTTT
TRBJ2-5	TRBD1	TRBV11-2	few	CASSPGTGEWETQYF	TGTGCCAGCAGCCCCGGGACAGGGGAATGGGAGACCCAGTACTTC
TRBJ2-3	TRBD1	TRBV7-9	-	CASSLALRTGGFTDTQYF	TGTGCCAGCAGCTTAGCGCTCAGGACAGGGGGTTTCACAGATACGCAGTATTTT
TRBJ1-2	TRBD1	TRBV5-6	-	CASMGQSGSGYTF	TGTGCCAGCATGGGACAGTCTGGGAGTGGCTACACCTTC
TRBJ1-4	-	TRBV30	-	CAGGNRKSRTNEKLFF	TGTGCGGGGGGAAACAGGAAGTCGCGTACTAATGAAAAACTGTTTTTT
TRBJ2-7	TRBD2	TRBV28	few	CASNRLAGEEEQYF	TGTGCCAGCAACAGACTAGCGGGAGAGGAAGAGCAGTACTTC
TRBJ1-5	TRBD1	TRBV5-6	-	CASSFGQGREPQHF	TGTGCCAGCAGCTTTGGACAGGGTCGTGAGCCCCAGCATTTT
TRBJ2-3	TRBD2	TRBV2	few	CASTSRSGRADTQYF	TGTGCCAGCACCTCAAGGTCAGGGAGGGCAGATACGCAGTATTTT
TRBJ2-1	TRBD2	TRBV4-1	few	CASSQAGGRWWNEQFF	TGCGCCAGCAGCCAAGCTGGCGGGAGGTGGTGGAATGAGCAGTTCTTC
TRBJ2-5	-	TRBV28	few	CASKLPGWRLETQYF	TGTGCCAGTAAACTTCCGGGATGGCGGTTGGAGACCCAGTACTTC
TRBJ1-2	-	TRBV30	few	CAWSGANYGYTF	TGTGCCTGGTCAGGGGCTAACTATGGCTACACCTTC
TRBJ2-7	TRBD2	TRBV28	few	CASSLYPSGRSEQYF	TGTGCCAGCAGTTTATACCCTAGCGGGAGGAGCGAGCAGTACTTC
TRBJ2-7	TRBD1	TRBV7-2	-	CASSLATGTGSYEQYF	TGTGCCAGCAGCTTAGCCACCGGGACAGGGTCCTACGAGCAGTACTTC
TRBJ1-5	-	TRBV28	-	CASSSGYNQPQHF	TGTGCCAGCAGTTCAGGGTACAATCAGCCCCAGCATTTT